The following is a T cell receptor beta chain sequence with its context. The clone's antigen remains unknown. The record has no base qualities; no much larger clone is one base away. The donors belonged to the validation cohort of around 130 subjects, which was separate from the approximately 700-subject first cohort. This sample stems from a study of cytomegalovirus exposure and HLA in healthy donors (dated by TCRdb to the late 2010s). At the level of the whole study: According to a later analysis, the 120 or so validation repertoires were produced on the same platform as the approximately 600 repertoires of the first cohort. A separate validation cohort of 100 to 150 different subjects was used in addition to the approximately 670-subject first cohort. The study aimed to test whether signatures of past pathogen exposure could be identified by cataloging public T cell receptors. To predict cytomegalovirus infection status, the study combined high-throughput TCR immunosequencing, statistical association of individual TCRs with disease status, and machine learning.

Overall study outcomes, separate from this receptor: Cytomegalovirus status was reported to be diagnosed by the classifier with high specificity and sensitivity in both the original and validation cohorts. In vitro tests confirmed that a few of the cytomegalovirus-associated TCR beta chains recognize cytomegalovirus antigens. The authors suggested that the approach could potentially be extended to other disease states and immunological phenotypes. While some public TCRs were present in many individuals, most TCR sequences turned up only very rarely across donors. A later analysis had no HLA typing for the validation cohort, so co-occurrence there was scored across all 130 or so repertoires. In a later analysis, TCRs clustered in the first cohort were found to also tend to co-occur in the roughly 130 validation repertoires, with 90% to 95% of cluster scores above 0. In the study, around 160 TCR beta chains were listed as associated with cytomegalovirus.

The CDR3 numbers 17 residues from cysteine through phenylalanine. Just the 51-base CDR3 DNA is kept, in frame starting at base 1. The protocol used for the library was the immunoSEQ multiplex PCR assay. The paper's data handling went like this. To diagnose cytomegalovirus status from the catalog of TCR beta chain sequences, a statistical classification framework was built. This immuneACCESS table, as held by TCRdb, lists in-frame sequences with V and J called but not all clones. Of the missing ones, under half trace to an unresolved V gene in checked studies; the others have no known cause. That table supplies the V and J calls and clone size; D and trimming were determined from the DNA. Counted in this sample were roughly 230,000 clones; around 90% of them appeared once. The top ten constitute approximately 3% of the sample.

The clonotype was recovered from a woman in her 30s in good health and CMV-seronegative. The V gene is TRBV21-1 and the J gene is TRBJ2-2; TRBD1, the D gene given by the table, was not confirmed from the DNA. TRBV21-1 is flagged as a pseudogene. Material for sequencing was PBMCs. The CDR3 in this case is CASSRECRTGGTGELFF. The DNA is TGTGCCAGCAGCAGGGAATGCAGGACAGGGGGCACCGGGGAGCTGTTTTTT.